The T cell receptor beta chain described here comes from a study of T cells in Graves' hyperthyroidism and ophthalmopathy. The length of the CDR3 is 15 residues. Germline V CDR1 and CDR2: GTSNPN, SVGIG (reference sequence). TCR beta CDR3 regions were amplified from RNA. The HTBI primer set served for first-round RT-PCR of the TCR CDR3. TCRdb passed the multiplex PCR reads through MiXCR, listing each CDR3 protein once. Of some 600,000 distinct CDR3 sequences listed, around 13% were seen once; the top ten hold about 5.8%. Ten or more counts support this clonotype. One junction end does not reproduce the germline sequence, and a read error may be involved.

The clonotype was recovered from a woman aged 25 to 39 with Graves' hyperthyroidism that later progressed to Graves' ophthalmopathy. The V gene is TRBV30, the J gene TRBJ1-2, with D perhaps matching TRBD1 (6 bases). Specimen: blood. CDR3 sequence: CAWSATQTGAYSYTF. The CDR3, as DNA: TGTGCCTGGAGCGCCACCCAGACAGGAGCCTATAGCTACACCTTC. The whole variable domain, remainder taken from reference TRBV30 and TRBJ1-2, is SQTIHQWPATLVQPVGSPLSLECTVEGTSNPNLYWYRQAAGRGLQLLFYSVGIGQISSEVPQNLSASRPQDRQFILSSKKLLLSDSGFYLCAWSATQTGAYSYTFGSGTRLTVV.